A selection of T cell receptor beta chains follows, all from one sample in a study of T cells in Graves' hyperthyroidism and ophthalmopathy. From the multiplex PCR reads, TCRdb called clonotypes with MiXCR, one entry per CDR3 protein. Among a few hundred thousand distinct CDR3 sequences listed, approximately 15% were seen once. Sequencing input: blood. The origin of the receptors is a woman in her thirties or forties with Graves' ophthalmopathy. The conserved cysteine and the conserved F or W are not part of the CDR3 here.

CDR3 protein	V gene	J gene
ASSPRGTGGTYEQY	TRBV18	TRBJ2-7
ASSQPRDRVNTIY	TRBV4-1	TRBJ1-3
ASSNGQNNEQF	TRBV7-3	TRBJ2-1
ASRWGWAGGPETQY	TRBV6-2/TRBV6-3	TRBJ2-5
ASKGPLNEQF	TRBV12-3/TRBV12-4	TRBJ2-1
ASSYDRRSNIQY	TRBV11-2	TRBJ2-4
ASKRGGAETQY	TRBV7-2	TRBJ2-5
ATGRRENTGELF	TRBV2	TRBJ2-2
ASSYSVSGLSYEQC	TRBV6-6	TRBJ2-7
AISDEGYGNQPQH	TRBV10-3	TRBJ1-5
AWGLPDRQVYGYT	TRBV30	TRBJ1-2
ASSREGTLNQPQH	TRBV2	TRBJ1-5
ASSLVSVNYGYT	TRBV7-9	TRBJ1-2
ASSDEARRRGDNSPLH	TRBV6-1	TRBJ1-6
ASSPREGWQPQH	TRBV6-1	TRBJ1-5
ASRYSTNTGELF	TRBV6-1	TRBJ2-2
SAMTGGWYSPLH	TRBV20-1	TRBJ1-6
ASSLFVSGELF	TRBV27	TRBJ2-2
ASSPQGARSPLH	TRBV12-3/TRBV12-4	TRBJ1-6
SATPWKDSNQPQH	TRBV20-1	TRBJ1-5
ASRQETSGSYEQY	TRBV3-1	TRBJ2-7
ASSEGGLKSPLH	TRBV12-3/TRBV12-4	TRBJ1-6
ASRQDMNTGELF	TRBV11-2	TRBJ2-2
ASSLVGNLNQPQH	TRBV28	TRBJ1-5
ASSLVGANEQF	TRBV7-2	TRBJ2-1
ASSDFNYLNTEAF	TRBV2	TRBJ1-1
ASSSKGVAGDNEQF	TRBV7-9	TRBJ2-1
ASSQVDRVNSPLH	TRBV3-1	TRBJ1-6
ASSGLAGGTKQWEQF	TRBV2	TRBJ2-1
ASSLGQTHTEAF	TRBV5-1	TRBJ1-1
ASSAQGVSYEQY	TRBV2	TRBJ2-7
AIRARTTDTQY	TRBV10-3	TRBJ2-3
ASSPGGPGANVLT	TRBV12-3/TRBV12-4	TRBJ2-6
ASSLGSLVGSSDEQY	TRBV11-2	TRBJ2-7
SATRADTQY	TRBV20-1	TRBJ2-3
ASSWTRAVDTQY	TRBV7-8	TRBJ2-3
ASSLGVQYGYT	TRBV27	TRBJ1-2
SVFRGKTEAF	TRBV20-1	TRBJ1-1
SAREGSGEETQY	TRBV20-1	TRBJ2-5
ASSTTGTGFAGELF	TRBV28	TRBJ2-2
ASSLVRARGLDTQY	TRBV7-2	TRBJ2-3
ASSLGSGTVNSPLH	TRBV6-2/TRBV6-3	TRBJ1-6
ASSTSWPRQETQY	TRBV28	TRBJ2-5
SARFGGAESTDTQY	TRBV20-1	TRBJ2-3
ASRFLETGELF	TRBV2	TRBJ2-2